This TCR beta chain was captured by sequencing in a study of PD-1 blockade in classical Hodgkin lymphoma. Overall study context: Nivolumab was administered to patients intravenously at 3 mg/kg every 2 weeks.

This clone was counted a few times. Its antigen is as yet unknown. V was pared by 8 bases and J by 4 bases, with 5 bases of the junction left unmatched. The CDR3 consists of 13 residues. Looked up from germline, CDR1 is MNHEY and CDR2 is SMNVEV (reference sequence). General study findings and limits: Possible causes of repertoire differences, disease activity or prior therapy, remain undefined. Significantly greater TCR diversity emerged by C4D1 in CD4+ cells but not CD8+ cells.

Each patient's relapse followed autologous stem cell transplantation, and brentuximab vedotin exposure varied. Patients' outcomes at their best amounted to complete response, partial response or progressive disease. Here immunoSEQ multiplex PCR was the method, and the copy in TCRdb shows in-frame clones only, minus some. The profile covers about 86,000 clones, with 89% appearing a single time and around 10% taken by the ten largest. The chain uses TRBV27 and TRBJ1-2; 9 nucleotides line up with TRBD1. This TCR derives from a human donor with classical Hodgkin lymphoma. Sequenced material: peripheral blood mononuclear cells (PBMCs), taken before the second cycle of nivolumab. The CDR3 loop is CASGDRAGYGYTF. The CDR3 DNA is TGTGCCAGCGGGGACAGGGCAGGCTATGGCTACACCTTC.